This T cell receptor beta chain was profiled in a study of blood T cell repertoires in COVID-19. The V gene's germline CDR1 is GTSNPN and CDR2 SVGIG (reference sequence). The trim removed 4 bases at V and 10 bases at J, leaving 10 bases unmatched. CDR3 size: 15 residues. The data were produced by immunoSEQ multiplex PCR, yet TCRdb's version contains in-frame clones alone and is incomplete. The data show about 68,000 clones, with around 86% seen just once and roughly 8% held by the top ten. V usage is TRBV30 and J usage is TRBJ2-1; 13 bases map to TRBD2. The TCR comes from a man aged 25-40 years with acute or convalescent COVID-19. Material for sequencing was peripheral blood. The CDR3 nucleotides are TGTGCCTGGACTTACCCCGGACTAGCGGGAGTAGAGCAGTTCTTC. Encoded protein: CAWTYPGLAGVEQFF. Looking up the rest from reference TRBV30 and TRBJ2-1 gives the full variable domain: SQTIHQWPATLVQPVGSPLSLECTVEGTSNPNLYWYRQAAGRGLQLLFYSVGIGQISSEVPQNLSASRPQDRQFILSSKKLLLSDSGFYLCAWTYPGLAGVEQFFGPGTRLTVL.